This section outlines one T cell receptor beta chain sequence together with its context. It has no known antigen specificity. There are no base qualities to consult, and no much larger clone falls within one base. The sample belongs to a study of early T cells in non-severe SARS-CoV-2 infection (dated by TCRdb to the early 2020s). Background on the whole study: Because TCR sequencing relied on bulk RNA taken from unsorted whole blood, pairing of alpha and beta chains was not possible. What the research found in general, with its limitations: Matching against VDJdb was skewed toward anti-spike CD8 responses, likely underestimated virus-specific expansions, and missed private and CD4 specificities.

This was a case-control study nested in a cohort of healthcare workers in London, UK, who had nasopharyngeal swab PCR tests and blood samples taken every week. Between 23 and 31 March 2020, the week of the UK lockdown, healthcare workers were enrolled and then followed up weekly for as long as 16 weeks. Receptors were amplified or captured by 5' RACE. Instrument used: NextSeq 500. Unique molecular identifiers were attached to individual cDNA molecules in the TCR library protocol so that sequencing error and PCR bias could be corrected. TCR alpha and beta chains were both sequenced, and the abundances of alpha and beta sequences in each sample were closely correlated with each other. Per the source publication's procedure: Decombinator V4 was used to annotate TCR sequences for V gene, J gene and CDR3. Expanded TCRs were defined as changing significantly between any two time points under a Poisson model with p below 0.0001. TCR abundances were normalised to the total number of TCRs sequenced per sample and were expressed as counts per million. VDJdb, accessed 1 November 2021, was searched for CMV, EBV and SARS-CoV-2 annotated TCRs, with TCRs annotated for multiple antigens excluded. TCRdb ran its own pipeline on the public reads, namely fastp trimming at Q25 and MiXCR clone calling, and kept in-frame beta chains. For every CDR3 protein sequence, its rows merge into one entry that carries the most common genes and DNA. The V and J calls, along with clone size, are taken from TCRdb and not from the paper's own processing. The sample table contains tens of thousands of distinct CDR3 sequences; only one count was recorded for over 10% of them. 2.7% of the sample is held by the ten biggest clonotypes.

This material consisted of whole blood, taken at baseline. The sequence was obtained from an adult who was a healthcare worker with PCR-confirmed SARS-CoV-2 infection or an uninfected control (not recorded which).

The DNA sequence reads TGCGCCAGCAGTCACCCCCACTCTGGGGCCAACGTCCTGACTTTC. Its protein product is CASSHPHSGANVLTF. The sequence is built from TRBV23-1 and TRBJ2-6; the D gene cannot be named for sure. TRBV23-1 is filed as an ORF, its function uncertain. V and J are truncated by 3 bases and 0 bases respectively, leaving an intervening sequence of 6 bases. Measured from the cysteine to the phenylalanine, the CDR3 is 15 residues long. Only the CDR3 part of the read is kept: 45 bases, read in frame from the first base.